This TCR beta chain was sequenced during a study of cytomegalovirus exposure and HLA in healthy donors. Broader study findings: Rarity characterized most TCR sequences, yet some public TCRs appeared in many donors.

V was pared by 4 bases and J by 5 bases, with 19 bases between. CDR3 size: 16 residues. Looked up from germline, CDR1 is SGHRS and CDR2 is YFSETQ. The assay was immunoSEQ multiplex PCR, and TCRdb's table has in-frame clones only and misses some. Of about 360,000 clones in the sample, 80% to 90% were seen once. In regard to this clone: Its antigen remains unidentified.

The TCR comes from a woman in her late teens or twenties in good health and CMV-seronegative. Sequenced material: PBMCs. This rearrangement joins TRBV5-1 to TRBJ1-3; D is ambiguous. The CDR3 is CASSLVPGLTRNTIYF. CDR3 DNA: TGCGCCAGCAGCCTCGTCCCCGGGTTGACCAGAAACACCATATATTTT.